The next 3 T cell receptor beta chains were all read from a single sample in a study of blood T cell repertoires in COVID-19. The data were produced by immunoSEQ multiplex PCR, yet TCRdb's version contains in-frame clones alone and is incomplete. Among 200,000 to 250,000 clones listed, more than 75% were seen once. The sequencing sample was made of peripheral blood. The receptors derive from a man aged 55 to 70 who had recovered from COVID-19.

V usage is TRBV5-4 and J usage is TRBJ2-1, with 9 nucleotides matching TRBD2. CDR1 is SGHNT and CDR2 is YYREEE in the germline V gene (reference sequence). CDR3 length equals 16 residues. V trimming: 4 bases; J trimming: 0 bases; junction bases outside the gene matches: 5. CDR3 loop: CASSRGGGFSYNEQFF. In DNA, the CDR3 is TGTGCCAGCAGCCGCGGGGGGGGGTTCTCCTACAATGAGCAGTTCTTC.

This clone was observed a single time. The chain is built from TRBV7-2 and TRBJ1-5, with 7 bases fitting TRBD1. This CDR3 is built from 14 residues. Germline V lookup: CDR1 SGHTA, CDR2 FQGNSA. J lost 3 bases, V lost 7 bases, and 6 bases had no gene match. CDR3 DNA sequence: TGTGCCAGCAACTCAGGGGGTCCCAATCAGCCCCAGCATTTT. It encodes CASNSGGPNQPQHF. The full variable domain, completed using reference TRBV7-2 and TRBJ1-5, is GAGVSQSPSNKVTEKGKDVELRCDPISGHTALYWYRQSLGQGLEFLIYFQGNSAPDKSGLPSDRFSAERTGGSVSTLTIQRTQQEDSAVYLCASNSGGPNQPQHFGDGTRLSIL.

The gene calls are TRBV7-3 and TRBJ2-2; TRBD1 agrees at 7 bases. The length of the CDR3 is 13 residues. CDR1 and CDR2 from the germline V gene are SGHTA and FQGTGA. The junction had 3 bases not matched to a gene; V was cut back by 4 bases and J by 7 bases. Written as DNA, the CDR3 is TGTGCCAGCAGCTCCAACAGGGGCGGGGAGCTGTTTTTT. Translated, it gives CASSSNRGGELFF.